This T cell receptor beta chain was obtained from a study of Ad26.COV2.S vaccination and SARS-CoV-2 variants. Repertoires were generated with immunoSEQ multiplex PCR, while TCRdb's copy carries only in-frame clones and drops some. The profile covers around 250,000 clones, with roughly 89% appearing a single time and about 2.8% taken by the ten largest. Regarding treatment: around 19 received Ad26.COV2.S at low or high dose, single or two shots; 5 received placebo; per-sample allocation not given. It was on day 63 after the first vaccine or placebo injection that samples were taken. In Boston, the donor was an adult between 18-55 years of age. V lost 5 bases and J lost 1, with 5 bases in between. Germline V lookup: CDR1 DFQATT, CDR2 SNEGSKA (reference sequence). The CDR3 loop spans 11 amino acids.

The sequencing here drew on peripheral blood, taken in a trial of Ad26.COV2.S vaccine versus placebo. This receptor was identified in a person between 18 and 59 years old who received the Ad26.COV2.S COVID-19 vaccine or a placebo. The genes are TRBV20-1 and TRBJ1-2; D not resolved. CDR3 coding DNA: TGCAGTGCTTACGATAACTATGGCTACACCTTC. Translation: CSAYDNYGYTF.